A single sample is the source of the 26 T cell receptor beta chains below, sequenced in a study of regulatory T cells in long-lasting Graves disease. Through Arm-PCR of CDR3 regions and iRepertoire HTBI primers, TCR beta libraries were built. MiXCR, run by TCRdb on the multiplex PCR reads, gives a single entry per CDR3 protein. The table lists around 470,000 distinct CDR3 sequences, around 15% of them singletons. Documented time point: newly diagnosed GD, antithyroid drugs for less than 3 months. There was RNA extracted from PBMCs, and the TCR library was made from it. A further study also used this sample, focusing on T cells in Graves' hyperthyroidism and ophthalmopathy.

The sequences come from peripheral blood mononuclear cells (PBMCs), collected at new diagnosis, from a patient treated with antithyroid drugs. The receptors were gathered from a woman aged 45 to 65 with Graves disease.

In this sample, this clonotype turned up a few times. This chain uses TRBV28 with TRBJ1-3; no firm D call. Germline assignment: CDR1 MDHEN and CDR2 SYDVKM. V was pared by 5 bases and J by 8 bases, with 16 bases between. There are 14 residues in the CDR3. The CDR3 coding sequence is TGTGCCAGCAGTCACGGGGTGCTTATGTACACCATATATTTT. Its translation is CASSHGVLMYTIYF. Variable domain in full (rest from reference TRBV28 and TRBJ1-3): DVKVTQSSRYLVKRTGEKVFLECVQDMDHENMFWYRQDPGLGLRLIYFSYDVKMKEKGDIPEGYSVSREKKERFSLILESASTNQTSMYLCASSHGVLMYTIYFGEGSWLTVV.

With respect to this clonotype: The junction shows a germline mismatch at one end, possibly a read error. The chain has TRBV3-1 and TRBJ2-3; 9 bases are a match to TRBD2. The V gene's germline CDR1 is LGHDT and CDR2 YNNKEL (reference sequence). The CDR3 contains 14 residues. Written as DNA, the CDR3 is TGTGCCAGCAGCCAAGACCGGGGCGGGAGGGCCCCAGTCTTT. Amino acid sequence: CASSQDRGGRAPVF.

This clonotype has at least ten counts. This sequence joins TRBV28 and TRBJ2-5, with 12 bases lining up with TRBD2. The CDR3 extends over 16 amino acids. Germline V gene data show CDR1 as MDHEN and CDR2 as SYDVKM. The trim removed 3 bases at V and 4 bases at J, leaving 6 bases unmatched. CDR3 DNA: TGTGCCAGCAGTTTTGGGACGACTAGCGGGAGAGAGACCCAGTACTTC. It codes for CASSFGTTSGRETQYF.

The sample holds a few counts of this clonotype. The rearrangement links TRBV20-1 to TRBJ1-4; no definite D call. The CDR3 is made up of 14 amino acids. Trimming stripped 6 bases from V and 0 bases from J, with 11 bases between. Germline V gives CDR1 DFQATT, CDR2 SNEGSKA (reference sequence). The CDR3 spells CSALGSTTNEKLFF. DNA for the CDR3: TGCAGTGCCCTAGGTTCTACAACTAATGAAAAACTGTTTTTT.

This clonotype was seen ten or more times. CDR3: CASSIDRDNLGEQYF. In DNA, the CDR3 is TGTGCCAGCTCAATCGACCGGGACAACCTGGGGGAGCAGTACTTC. The V call is TRBV18, the J call TRBJ2-7, with TRBD1 as a possible D gene (6 bases). The CDR3 runs 15 residues. CDR1 is KGHSH and CDR2 is LQKENI in the germline V gene. V gave up 5 bases and J gave up 7 bases, with 21 bases separating them.

Notes on this clonotype: A much larger clone lies a single base off, so this may be a read error. This chain links TRBV5-1 with TRBJ1-5, with D unclear. Germline assignment: CDR1 SGHRS and CDR2 YFSETQ. This CDR3 has 17 residues. The CDR3 region is CASSLRPVGNSNQHQHF. In nucleotides, the CDR3 is TGCGCCAGCAGCTTGAGGCCGGTTGGGAATAGCAATCAGCACCAGCATTTT.

The rearrangement uses TRBV24-1 and TRBJ1-5; tentatively, D is TRBD1 (6 bases). V gave up 5 bases and J gave up 1 base, with 8 bases separating them. Looked up from germline, CDR1 is KGHDR and CDR2 is SFDVKD. The CDR3 sequence is 14 residues long. As DNA, the CDR3 is TGTGCCACCAGTGCAGGGGCAAGCAATCAGCCCCAGCATTTT. It is translated as CATSAGASNQPQHF.

In this sample, this clonotype turned up a few times. The V and J genes are TRBV28 and TRBJ2-1; D is unclear. V was pared by 6 bases and J by 5 bases, with 11 bases between. Germline CDR1 reads MDHEN; CDR2 reads SYDVKM. The CDR3 runs 13 residues. The chain's CDR3 is CASSSGVHNEQFF. CDR3 coding DNA: TGTGCCAGCAGCTCAGGAGTCCACAATGAGCAGTTCTTC.

This clonotype was detected a few times. V is TRBV2 and J is TRBJ2-7, with D tentatively TRBD1 (6 bases). The CDR3 sequence is 14 residues long. V lost 0 bases and J 6 bases, leaving 12 bases between the germline ends. Per the germline V gene, CDR1 is SNHLY and CDR2 is FYNNEI. The CDR3 nucleotides read TGTGCCAGCAGTGAAGCCCCAGGGGCGTTCGAGCAGTACTTC. This encodes CASSEAPGAFEQYF.

This clonotype was seen at least ten times. V is TRBV28 and J is TRBJ2-7; D could derive from TRBD1 or TRBD2 (5 bases each). Germline CDR1 reads MDHEN; CDR2 reads SYDVKM. The germline V and J ends were trimmed by 5 bases and 1 base, with 15 bases remaining between them. This CDR3 is 15 amino acids long. The CDR3 sequence: CASSRGPEWSYEQYF. The CDR3 nucleotides read TGTGCCAGCAGTCGGGGCCCGGAGTGGTCCTACGAGCAGTACTTC.

This clonotype was seen repeatedly, ten times or more. The rearrangement joins TRBV20-1 to TRBJ2-4, with no clear D. Between the trimmed V and J ends, which lost 2 bases and 8 bases, there was a span of 13 bases. This CDR3 region has 13 residues. Germline lookup yields CDR1 DFQATT and CDR2 SNEGSKA (reference sequence). CDR3 in amino acids: CSARKTADDIQYF. The CDR3 DNA is TGCAGTGCTAGAAAGACGGCGGACGACATTCAGTACTTC.

This clonotype was counted only a few times. J is TRBJ2-5 and V is TRBV29-1; 10 bases match TRBD2. Per germline, CDR1 SQVTM and CDR2 ANQGSEA. The CDR3 runs to 15 residues. With 4 bases clipped from V and 2 bases from J, the junction kept 7 bases outside the gene matches. Here the CDR3 DNA reads TGCAGCGTTGGGACCGGACTAGCGGAACAAGAGACCCAGTACTTC. It specifies CSVGTGLAEQETQYF.

The genes are TRBV7-9 and TRBJ1-5; possibly TRBD1 for D (6 bases). Trimming stripped 5 bases from V and 11 bases from J, with 16 bases between. Germline assignment: CDR1 SEHNR and CDR2 FQNEAQ (reference sequence). CDR3 length: 13 amino acids. The CDR3 reads CASSGTQQGTQHF. Written as DNA, the CDR3 is TGTGCCAGCAGCGGAACGCAACAGGGTACCCAGCATTTT.

This clonotype was seen many times. V and J are TRBV18 and TRBJ2-3; 8 nucleotides match TRBD1. The CDR3 is made up of 16 amino acids. Germline V gene sequence: CDR1 KGHSH, CDR2 LQKENI. V shed 3 bases and J 1 base; nucleotides not matched to a gene: 6. CDR3 residues: CASSPSATGGTDTQYF. CDR3 coding DNA: TGTGCCAGCTCACCCTCCGCGACAGGGGGCACAGATACGCAGTATTTT.

J is TRBJ2-7 and V is TRBV5-5; TRBD1 agrees at 7 bases. The V gene end was trimmed by 0 bases and the J gene end by 5 bases; junction bases not matched to a gene: 8. Germline-derived CDR1 and CDR2 are SGHKS and YYEKEE (reference sequence). The CDR3 is 15 amino acids. The CDR3 bases are TGTGCCAGCAGCTTGGATGGACAGGCGCAAAACGAGCAGTACTTC. Amino acid sequence: CASSLDGQAQNEQYF.

This clonotype was counted ten times or more. V gene TRBV6-1 combines with J gene TRBJ2-7; maybe TRBD2 (6 bases). V lost 3 bases and J 3 bases, leaving 15 bases between the germline ends. CDR3 length: 15 amino acids. The V gene's germline CDR1 is MNHNS and CDR2 SASEGT. The CDR3 sequence: CASSDLGGGGYEQYF. Here the CDR3 DNA reads TGTGCCAGCAGTGATCTGGGGGGAGGAGGCTACGAGCAGTACTTC.

The chain links TRBV10-3 to TRBJ1-1, with 7 nucleotides matching TRBD1. Trimming cost V 5 bases and J 3 bases; bases outside gene matches: 9. The CDR3 runs 15 residues. Germline assignment: CDR1 ENHRY and CDR2 SYGVKD. The chain's CDR3 is CAISRQGTGDTEAFF. The CDR3 DNA reads TGTGCCATCAGTCGACAGGGTACGGGAGACACTGAAGCTTTCTTT.

This clonotype showed up many times. V is TRBV7-3 and J is TRBJ2-3; 8 bases line up with TRBD2. This CDR3 is 15 amino acids long. Per the germline V gene, CDR1 is SGHTA and CDR2 is FQGTGA. V gave up 5 bases and J gave up 0 bases; unmatched junction bases: 4. DNA of the CDR3: TGTGCCAGCAGCCACAGCGGGAGTAGCACAGATACGCAGTATTTT. This codes for CASSHSGSSTDTQYF. The entire variable domain, with the rest obtained from reference TRBV7-3 and TRBJ2-3, is as follows: GAGVSQTPSNKVTEKGKYVELRCDPISGHTALYWYRQSLGQGPEFLIYFQGTGAADDSGLPNDRFFAVRPEGSVSTLKIQRTERGDSAVYLCASSHSGSSTDTQYFGPGTRLTVL.

This clonotype has at least ten counts. V gene TRBV28 combines with J gene TRBJ1-2, with D maybe TRBD1 (6 bases). Per the germline V gene, CDR1 is MDHEN and CDR2 is SYDVKM. Trimming left V 4 bases short and J 4 bases short, with 13 bases between. The CDR3 loop spans 14 amino acids. DNA for the CDR3: TGTGCCAGCAGTTCCCGGACAGTGGCCTATGGCTACACCTTC. This sequence encodes CASSSRTVAYGYTF.

This chain joins TRBV3-1 and TRBJ1-1, with 10 positions matching TRBD1. CDR1 and CDR2 (germline): LGHDT, YNNKEL (reference sequence). The V and J ends lost 0 bases and 3 bases, in that order; junction bases with no gene match: 4. This CDR3 spans 16 amino acids. In DNA, the CDR3 is TGTGCCAGCAGCCAAGACCGGGGACAGGGGTACACTGAAGCTTTCTTT. This sequence encodes CASSQDRGQGYTEAFF.

As for this clonotype: An end of the junction differs from the germline gene, which may be a read error. The chain recombines TRBV3-1 with TRBJ1-3; 7 bases align to TRBD1. CDR1 LGHDT and CDR2 YNNKEL come from the germline V gene (reference sequence). The CDR3 covers 14 residues. The CDR3 nucleotides read TGTGCCAGCAGAGACAGGGACCTGGGAAACACCGTATATTTT. This translates into CASRDRDLGNTVYF.

There are many counts of this clonotype. At one end the junction does not follow the germline gene, possibly because of a read error. This chain connects TRBV11-3 to TRBJ2-1, with D perhaps being TRBD1 or TRBD2 (5 bases each). This CDR3 region has 16 residues. CDR1 and CDR2 from the germline V gene are SGHNT and YENEEA. CDR3 DNA sequence: TGTGCCAGCAGCGTAGACCGGGACGTTACCTACAATGAGCAGTTCTTC. It is translated as CASSVDRDVTYNEQFF. Supplemented by reference TRBV11-3 and TRBJ2-1, the full variable domain reads EAGVVQSPRYKIIEKKQPVAFWCNPISGHNTLYWYLQNLGQGPELLIRYENEEAVDDSQLPKDRFSAERLKGVDSTLKIQPAELGDSAVYLCASSVDRDVTYNEQFFGPGTRLTVL.

A remark on this clonotype: Its ends do not fully match the called genes, so a read error is possible. In nucleotides, the CDR3 is TGCGCCAGCAGCTTGCATGAACCCCAAGAGGCCCAGTACTTC. Translating it yields CASSLHEPQEAQYF. The chain has TRBV5-1 and TRBJ2-5; D is unclear. CDR1 and CDR2 (germline): SGHRS, YFSETQ. CDR3 length: 14 residues.

A few counts support this clonotype. The chain recombines TRBV10-1 with TRBJ2-7; 7 bases match TRBD2. Germline V gene data show CDR1 as WNHNN and CDR2 as SYGVQD (reference sequence). Losses at the gene ends were 5 bases for V and 2 bases for J; bases not matched to a gene: 3. The CDR3 contains 13 residues. The CDR3 protein is CASSRSGTYEQYF. CDR3 coding DNA: TGCGCCAGCAGTAGGAGCGGGACCTACGAGCAGTACTTC.

This clonotype was seen only a few times. The chain carries TRBV6-1 and TRBJ1-2, with a weak D call TRBD1 (5 bases). Germline CDR1 and CDR2: MNHNS and SASEGT. V lost 4 bases and J 8 bases, leaving 23 bases between the germline ends. CDR3 size: 16 residues. DNA of the CDR3: TGTGCCAGCAGTGCCACTGAGTCGGGGCCATTGGGCGGCTACACCTTC. The encoded protein is CASSATESGPLGGYTF.

Ten or more counts support this clonotype. This chain joins TRBV2 and TRBJ2-7; possible D gene TRBD2, 6 bases. Germline assignment: CDR1 SNHLY and CDR2 FYNNEI. The germline V and J ends were trimmed by 1 base and 2 bases, with 9 bases remaining between them. The CDR3 sequence is 14 residues long. CDR3 coding DNA: TGTGCCAGCAGTGAAGGACTAGAGACCTACGAGCAGTACTTC. Protein sequence: CASSEGLETYEQYF.